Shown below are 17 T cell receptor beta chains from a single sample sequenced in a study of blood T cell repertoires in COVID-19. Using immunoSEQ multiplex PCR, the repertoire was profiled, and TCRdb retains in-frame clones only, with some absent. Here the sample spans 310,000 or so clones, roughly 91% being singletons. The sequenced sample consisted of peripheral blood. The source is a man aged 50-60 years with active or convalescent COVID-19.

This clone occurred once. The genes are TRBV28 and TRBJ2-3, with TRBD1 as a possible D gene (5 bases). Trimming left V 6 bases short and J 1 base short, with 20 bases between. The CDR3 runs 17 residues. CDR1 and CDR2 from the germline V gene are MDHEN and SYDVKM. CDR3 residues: CASRSDQGGIGTDTQYF. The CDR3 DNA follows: TGTGCCAGCAGGAGTGACCAGGGCGGTATCGGCACAGATACGCAGTATTTT.

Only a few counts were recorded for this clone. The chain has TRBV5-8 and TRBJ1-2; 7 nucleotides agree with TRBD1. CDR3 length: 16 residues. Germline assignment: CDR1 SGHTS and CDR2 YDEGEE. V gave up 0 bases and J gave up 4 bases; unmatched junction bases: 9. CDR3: CASSLAADRPGYGYTF. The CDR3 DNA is TGTGCCAGCAGCTTGGCCGCGGACAGGCCGGGCTATGGCTACACCTTC.

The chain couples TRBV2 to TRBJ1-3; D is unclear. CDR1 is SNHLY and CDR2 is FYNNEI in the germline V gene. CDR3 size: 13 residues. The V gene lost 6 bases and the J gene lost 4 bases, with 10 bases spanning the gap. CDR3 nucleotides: TGTGCCAGCAGCGGACTTTCCGGAAACACCATATATTTT. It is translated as CASSGLSGNTIYF.

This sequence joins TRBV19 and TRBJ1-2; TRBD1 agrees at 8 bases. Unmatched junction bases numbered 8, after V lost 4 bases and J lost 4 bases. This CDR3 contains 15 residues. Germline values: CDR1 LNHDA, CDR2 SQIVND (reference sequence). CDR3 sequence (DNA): TGTGCCAGTAGTACCTCAGGGGGCGCTGGCTATGGCTACACCTTC. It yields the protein CASSTSGGAGYGYTF.

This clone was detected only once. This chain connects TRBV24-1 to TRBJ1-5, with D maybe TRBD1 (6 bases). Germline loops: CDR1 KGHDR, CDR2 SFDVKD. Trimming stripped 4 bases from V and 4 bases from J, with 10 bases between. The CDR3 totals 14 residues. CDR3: CATSEQDRNQPQHF. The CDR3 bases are TGTGCCACCAGTGAACAGGACAGAAATCAGCCCCAGCATTTT.

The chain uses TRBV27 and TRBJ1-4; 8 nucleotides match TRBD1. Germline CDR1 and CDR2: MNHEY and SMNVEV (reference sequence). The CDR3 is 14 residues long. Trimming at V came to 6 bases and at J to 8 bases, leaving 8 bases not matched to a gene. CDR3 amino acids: CASRLQGEGEKLFF. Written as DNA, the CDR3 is TGTGCCAGCAGACTACAGGGGGAAGGAGAAAAACTGTTTTTT.

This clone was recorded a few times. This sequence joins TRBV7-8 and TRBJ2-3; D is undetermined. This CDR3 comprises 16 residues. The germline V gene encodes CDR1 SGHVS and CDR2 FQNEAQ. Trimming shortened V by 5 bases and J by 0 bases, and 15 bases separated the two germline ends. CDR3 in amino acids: CASSPRTRSSTDTQYF. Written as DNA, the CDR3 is TGTGCCAGCAGCCCACGCACTCGATCTAGCACAGATACGCAGTATTTT. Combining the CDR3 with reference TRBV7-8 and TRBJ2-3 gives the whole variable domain GAGVSQSPRYKVAKRGQDVALRCDPISGHVSLFWYQQALGQGPEFLTYFQNEAQLDKSGLPSDRFFAERPEGSVSTLKIQRTQQEDSAVYLCASSPRTRSSTDTQYFGPGTRLTVL.

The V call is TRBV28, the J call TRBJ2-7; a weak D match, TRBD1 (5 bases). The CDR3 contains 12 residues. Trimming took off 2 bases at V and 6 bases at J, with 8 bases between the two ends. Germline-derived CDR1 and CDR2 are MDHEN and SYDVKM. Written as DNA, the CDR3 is TGTGCCAGCAGTTTAATGGGGCGCGAGCAGTACTTC. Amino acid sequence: CASSLMGREQYF.

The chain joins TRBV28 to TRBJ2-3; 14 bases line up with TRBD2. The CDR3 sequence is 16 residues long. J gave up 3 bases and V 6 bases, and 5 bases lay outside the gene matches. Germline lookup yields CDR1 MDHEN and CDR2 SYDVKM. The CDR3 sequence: CASRATSGGGTDTQYF. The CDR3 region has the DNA TGTGCCAGCAGAGCGACTAGCGGGGGGGGGACAGATACGCAGTATTTT. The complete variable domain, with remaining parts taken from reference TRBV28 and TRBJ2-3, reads DVKVTQSSRYLVKRTGEKVFLECVQDMDHENMFWYRQDPGLGLRLIYFSYDVKMKEKGDIPEGYSVSREKKERFSLILESASTNQTSMYLCASRATSGGGTDTQYFGPGTRLTVL.

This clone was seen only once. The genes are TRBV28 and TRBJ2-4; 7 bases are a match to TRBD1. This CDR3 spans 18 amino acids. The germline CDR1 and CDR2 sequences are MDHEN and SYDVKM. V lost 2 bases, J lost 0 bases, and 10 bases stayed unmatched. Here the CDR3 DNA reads TGTGCCAGCAGTTTAATGGCAGGGGGTTATCTAGCCAAAAACATTCAGTACTTC. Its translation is CASSLMAGGYLAKNIQYF.

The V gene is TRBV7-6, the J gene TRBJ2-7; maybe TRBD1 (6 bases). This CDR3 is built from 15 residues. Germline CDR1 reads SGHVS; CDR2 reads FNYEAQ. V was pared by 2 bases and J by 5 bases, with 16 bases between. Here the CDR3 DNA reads TGTGCCAGCAGCTTACAGCTCAGGGGAATTGACGAGCAGTACTTC. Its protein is CASSLQLRGIDEQYF.

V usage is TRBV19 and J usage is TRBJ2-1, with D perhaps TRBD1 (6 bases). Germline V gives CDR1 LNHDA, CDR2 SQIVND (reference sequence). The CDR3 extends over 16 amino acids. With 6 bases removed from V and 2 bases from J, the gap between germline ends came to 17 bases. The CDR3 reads CASRQGIARAYNEQFF. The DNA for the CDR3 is TGTGCCAGTAGGCAGGGGATTGCAAGGGCCTACAATGAGCAGTTCTTC.

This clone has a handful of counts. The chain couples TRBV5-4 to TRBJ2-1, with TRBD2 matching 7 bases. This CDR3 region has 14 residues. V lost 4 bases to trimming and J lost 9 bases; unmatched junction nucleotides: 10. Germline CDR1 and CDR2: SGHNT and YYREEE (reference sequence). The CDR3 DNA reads TGTGCCAGCAGCGCAGGACTAGTTGGTGGTGAGCAGTTCTTC. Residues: CASSAGLVGGEQFF.

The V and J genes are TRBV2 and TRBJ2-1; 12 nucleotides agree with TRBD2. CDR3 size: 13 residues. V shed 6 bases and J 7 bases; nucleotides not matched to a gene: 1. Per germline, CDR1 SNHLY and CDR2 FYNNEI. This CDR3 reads CASSGLAGNEQFF. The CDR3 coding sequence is TGTGCCAGCAGCGGACTAGCGGGAAATGAGCAGTTCTTC.

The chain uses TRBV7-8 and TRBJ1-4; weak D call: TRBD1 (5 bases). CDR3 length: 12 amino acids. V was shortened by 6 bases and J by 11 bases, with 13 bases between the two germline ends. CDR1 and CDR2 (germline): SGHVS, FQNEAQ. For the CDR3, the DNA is TGTGCCAGCAGTACCCGGGAGGGGAAACTGTTTTTT. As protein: CASSTREGKLFF.

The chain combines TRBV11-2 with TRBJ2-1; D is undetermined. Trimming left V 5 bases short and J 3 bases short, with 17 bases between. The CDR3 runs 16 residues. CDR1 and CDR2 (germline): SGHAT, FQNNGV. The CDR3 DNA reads TGTGCCAGCAGCCCTTATAGCCGCAACGGCTACAATGAGCAGTTCTTC. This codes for CASSPYSRNGYNEQFF.

CDR3 DNA: TGTGCCAGCAGTTGGGACAGGAGGAACACTGAAGCTTTCTTT. Translation: CASSWDRRNTEAFF. This chain uses TRBV6-5 with TRBJ1-1, with 8 bases matching TRBD1. Germline V lookup: CDR1 MNHEY, CDR2 SVGAGI. The CDR3 is 14 amino acids. With V trimmed by 4 bases and J by 1 base, 2 bases remained unmatched.